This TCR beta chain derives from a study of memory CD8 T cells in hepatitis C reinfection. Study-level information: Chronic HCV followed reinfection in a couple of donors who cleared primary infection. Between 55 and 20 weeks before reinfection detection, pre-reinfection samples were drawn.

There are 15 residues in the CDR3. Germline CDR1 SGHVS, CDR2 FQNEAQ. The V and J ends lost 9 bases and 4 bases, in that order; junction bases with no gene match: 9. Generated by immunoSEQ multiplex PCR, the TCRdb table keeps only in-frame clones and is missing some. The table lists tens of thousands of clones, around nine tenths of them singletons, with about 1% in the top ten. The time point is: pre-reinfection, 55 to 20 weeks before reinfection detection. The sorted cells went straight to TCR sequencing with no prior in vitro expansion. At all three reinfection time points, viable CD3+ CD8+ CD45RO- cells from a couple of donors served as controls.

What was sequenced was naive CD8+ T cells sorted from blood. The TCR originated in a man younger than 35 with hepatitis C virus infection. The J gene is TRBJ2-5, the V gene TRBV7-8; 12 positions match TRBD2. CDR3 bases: TGTGCCAGTTCCCTAGCGGGAGGGAGCGGAGAGACCCAGTACTTC. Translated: CASSLAGGSGETQYF. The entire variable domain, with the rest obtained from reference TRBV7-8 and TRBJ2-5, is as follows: GAGVSQSPRYKVAKRGQDVALRCDPISGHVSLFWYQQALGQGPEFLTYFQNEAQLDKSGLPSDRFFAERPEGSVSTLKIQRTQQEDSAVYLCASSLAGGSGETQYFGPGTRLLVL.